This T cell receptor (beta chain) comes out of a study of blood T cell repertoires in COVID-19. Study summary: There were acute and convalescent COVID-19 samples, and they came from the United States, Italy and Spain. T cells, B-cell-depleted T cells, or PBMCs provided the cDNA or gDNA that served as material.

Germline CDR1 reads LNHDA; CDR2 reads SQIVND (reference sequence). V gave up 3 bases and J gave up 2 bases; unmatched junction bases: 1. The CDR3 contains 14 residues. This clone showed up just once. Authors' analysis steps: Estimates of nucleated cell counts were drawn from the amplification of reference gene primers. Here immunoSEQ multiplex PCR was the method, and the copy in TCRdb shows in-frame clones only, minus some. The D gene and trimming were derived from the DNA, and the V and J assignments and clone size from that table. The sample yields under 80,000 clones, approximately 86% seen once. The chain recombines TRBV19 with TRBJ1-5, with 7 bases identical to TRBD1. The sequencing input was peripheral blood. The TCR comes from a man between 65 and 85 years old with acute or convalescent COVID-19. The CDR3 loop is CASSIRGRNQPQHF. The DNA for the CDR3 is TGTGCCAGTAGTATTAGGGGGCGCAATCAGCCCCAGCATTTT.